This entry describes one T cell receptor (beta chain). The sample belongs to a study of memory CD4+ T cells and cytomegalovirus serostatus. CDR1 is DFQATT, CDR2 SNEGSKA, per germline (reference sequence). Trimming removed 2 bases from V and 8 bases from J, with 6 bases in between. The CDR3 totals 10 residues. This table comes from immunoSEQ multiplex PCR, and its TCRdb copy is limited to in-frame clones, with some not included. The sample holds about 25,000 clones, approximately 75% seen once. Single viable CD3+CD4+CD8-CD45RO+ cells were sorted as the memory CD4+ T cells. The sample comprised memory CD4+ T cells from blood. This receptor was taken from an adult in good health and CMV-seronegative. The chain uses TRBV20-1 and TRBJ1-1; D gene uncertain. This CDR3 is CSARSREAFF. The CDR3 DNA sequence: TGCAGTGCTAGAAGCAGGGAAGCTTTCTTT.